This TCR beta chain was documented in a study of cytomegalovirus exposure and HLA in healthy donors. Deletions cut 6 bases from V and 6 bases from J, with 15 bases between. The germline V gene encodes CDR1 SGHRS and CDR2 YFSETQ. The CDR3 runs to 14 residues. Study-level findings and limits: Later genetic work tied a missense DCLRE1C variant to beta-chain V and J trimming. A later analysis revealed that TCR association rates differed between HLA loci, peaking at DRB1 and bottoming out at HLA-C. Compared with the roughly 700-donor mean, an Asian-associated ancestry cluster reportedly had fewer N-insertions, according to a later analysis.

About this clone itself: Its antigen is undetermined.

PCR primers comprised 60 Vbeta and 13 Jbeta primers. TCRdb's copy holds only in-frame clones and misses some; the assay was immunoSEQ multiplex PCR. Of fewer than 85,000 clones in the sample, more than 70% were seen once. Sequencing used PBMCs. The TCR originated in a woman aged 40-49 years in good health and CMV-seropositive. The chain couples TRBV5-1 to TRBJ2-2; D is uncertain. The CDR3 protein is CASKFDGSPGELFF. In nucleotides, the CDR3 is TGCGCCAGCAAGTTCGATGGCTCCCCCGGGGAGCTGTTTTTT.